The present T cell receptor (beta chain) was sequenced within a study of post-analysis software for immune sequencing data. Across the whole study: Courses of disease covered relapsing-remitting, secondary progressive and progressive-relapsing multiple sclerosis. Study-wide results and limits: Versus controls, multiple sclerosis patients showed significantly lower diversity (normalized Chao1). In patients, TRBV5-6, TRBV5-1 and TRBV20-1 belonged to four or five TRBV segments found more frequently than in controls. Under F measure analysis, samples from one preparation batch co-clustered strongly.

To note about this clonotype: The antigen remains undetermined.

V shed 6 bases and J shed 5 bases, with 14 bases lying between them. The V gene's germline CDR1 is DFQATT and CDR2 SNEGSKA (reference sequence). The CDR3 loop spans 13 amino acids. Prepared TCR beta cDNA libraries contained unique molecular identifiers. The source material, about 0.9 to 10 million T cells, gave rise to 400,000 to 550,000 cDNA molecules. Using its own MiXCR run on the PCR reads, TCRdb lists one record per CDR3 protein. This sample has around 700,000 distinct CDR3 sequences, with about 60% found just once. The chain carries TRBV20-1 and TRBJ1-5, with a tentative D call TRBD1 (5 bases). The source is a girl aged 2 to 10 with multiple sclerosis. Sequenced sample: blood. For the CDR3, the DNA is TGCAGTGCCAAGCAGGGAGCGGATCAGCCCCAGCATTTT. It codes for CSAKQGADQPQHF.